A single sample gave rise to the 24 T cell receptor beta chains below, sequenced in a study of blood T cell repertoires in COVID-19. The assay was immunoSEQ multiplex PCR, and TCRdb's table has in-frame clones only and misses some. Of 100,000 to 120,000 clones listed, less than 85% are singletons. Sequenced input: peripheral blood. The receptors come from a woman aged 40 to 50 with acute or convalescent COVID-19.

In this sample, this clone turned up once. The chain recombines TRBV7-6 with TRBJ2-5; possible D gene TRBD1, 5 bases. Germline V CDR1 and CDR2: SGHVS, FNYEAQ. V lost 6 bases and J 4 bases, leaving 12 bases between the germline ends. CDR3 size: 13 residues. CDR3 sequence: CASRPGQGETQYF. CDR3 bases: TGTGCCAGCAGGCCCGGACAAGGAGAGACCCAGTACTTC.

The rearrangement links TRBV29-1 to TRBJ2-7; TRBD1 aligns across 8 bases. CDR3 size: 13 residues. Germline lookup yields CDR1 SQVTM and CDR2 ANQGSEA. V was pared by 6 bases and J by 7 bases, with 11 bases of the junction left unmatched. The CDR3 loop is CSVYGQGLGEQYF. As DNA, the CDR3 is TGCAGCGTCTACGGACAGGGTTTGGGTGAGCAGTACTTC.

The J gene is TRBJ2-3, the V gene TRBV7-2, with a possible D match to TRBD2 (7 bases). The CDR3 extends over 16 amino acids. The V gene lost 2 bases and the J gene lost 0 bases, with 12 bases spanning the gap. In germline, CDR1 is SGHTA, CDR2 FQGNSA. CDR3 coding DNA: TGTGCCAGCAGCTTATTGCGGGGGCCCAGCACAGATACGCAGTATTTT. It encodes CASSLLRGPSTDTQYF.

The rearrangement links TRBV5-4 to TRBJ2-3, with 7 bases lining up with TRBD1. The germline gives CDR1 SGHNT, CDR2 YYREEE (reference sequence). CDR3 length: 16 residues. V lost 4 bases, J lost 1 base, and 9 bases stayed unmatched. In DNA form, the CDR3 reads TGTGCCAGCAGCCCCCAAAGGGGGCCGGGCACAGATACGCAGTATTTT. It is translated as CASSPQRGPGTDTQYF. Full variable domain (rest looked up from reference TRBV5-4 and TRBJ2-3): ETGVTQSPTHLIKTRGQQVTLRCSSQSGHNTVSWYQQALGQGPQFIFQYYREEENGRGNFPPRFSGLQFPNYSSELNVNALELDDSALYLCASSPQRGPGTDTQYFGPGTRLTVL.

This clone has just a few counts. This rearrangement joins TRBV28 to TRBJ1-1; tentatively, D is TRBD1 (6 bases). CDR3 length: 15 amino acids. V lost 6 bases and J lost 3, with 17 bases in between. The germline V gene encodes CDR1 MDHEN and CDR2 SYDVKM. In DNA, the CDR3 is TGTGCCAGCAGCCGCGGAGGGGGGGCCCACACTGAAGCTTTCTTT. Its translation is CASSRGGGAHTEAFF.

This clone has just a few counts. The J gene is TRBJ1-5, the V gene TRBV13; D gene unclear. Per germline, CDR1 PRHDT and CDR2 FYEKMQ (reference sequence). CDR3 length equals 12 residues. Trimming left V 4 bases short and J 4 bases short, with 5 bases between. For the CDR3, the DNA is TGTGCCAGCAGCTCTGCGAATCAGCCCCAGCATTTT. Residues: CASSSANQPQHF.

This clone was observed once. J is TRBJ1-2 and V is TRBV9; perhaps TRBD1 as D (6 bases). Germline CDR1 reads SGDLS; CDR2 reads YYNGEE. Trimming removed 2 bases at V and 3 bases at J, with 11 bases between. The CDR3 is made up of 14 amino acids. This chain's CDR3 is CASSVDSGDYGYTF. The CDR3 nucleotides are TGTGCCAGCAGCGTGGACTCAGGGGACTATGGCTACACCTTC.

CDR3 nucleotides: TGTGCCAGCAGCTTGAGGGCTAGCGGGGGCAAGAGCTCCTACAATGAGCAGTTCTTC. Protein sequence: CASSLRASGGKSSYNEQFF. This sequence joins TRBV5-4 and TRBJ2-1; 10 nucleotides align to TRBD2. The CDR3 extends over 19 amino acids. Trimming at V came to 1 base and at J to 0 bases, leaving 10 bases not matched to a gene. Per the germline V gene, CDR1 is SGHNT and CDR2 is YYREEE (reference sequence).

This clone appeared a few times. This chain connects TRBV10-1 to TRBJ2-2; no firm D call. This CDR3 is 13 amino acids long. Deletions cut 6 bases from V and 0 bases from J, with 5 bases between. Looked up from germline, CDR1 is WNHNN and CDR2 is SYGVQD (reference sequence). DNA of the CDR3: TGCGCCAGCAGGGCTTCGAACACCGGGGAGCTGTTTTTT. It is translated as CASRASNTGELFF.

The V gene is TRBV11-2, the J gene TRBJ2-3; 12 nucleotides align to TRBD2. Germline CDR1 reads SGHAT; CDR2 reads FQNNGV. J gave up 4 bases and V 2 bases, and 4 bases lay outside the gene matches. This CDR3 has 16 residues. DNA for the CDR3: TGTGCCAGCAGCTTAACTAGCGGGGGGCCCCCAGATACGCAGTATTTT. Its protein is CASSLTSGGPPDTQYF.

The V call is TRBV9, the J call TRBJ1-1; no clear D gene. The V gene lost 0 bases and the J gene lost 6 bases, with 12 bases spanning the gap. This CDR3 is built from 14 residues. Germline V gene lookup returns CDR1 SGDLS and CDR2 YYNGEE. The CDR3 loop is CASSVATERAEAFF. DNA for the CDR3: TGTGCCAGCAGCGTAGCTACGGAGAGAGCTGAAGCTTTCTTT.

V gene TRBV5-1 combines with J gene TRBJ1-1; weak D call: TRBD1 (6 bases). V was cut by 4 bases and J by 3 bases, with 13 bases left in between. Per the germline V gene, CDR1 is SGHRS and CDR2 is YFSETQ. CDR3 length: 14 amino acids. CDR3 amino acids: CASSQGQPDTEAFF. The DNA of the CDR3 is TGCGCCAGCAGCCAAGGACAGCCGGACACTGAAGCTTTCTTT. The complete variable domain, with remaining parts taken from reference TRBV5-1 and TRBJ1-1, reads KAGVTQTPRYLIKTRGQQVTLSCSPISGHRSVSWYQQTPGQGLQFLFEYFSETQRNKGNFPGRFSGRQFSNSRSEMNVSTLELGDSALYLCASSQGQPDTEAFFGQGTRLTVV.

This clone was observed a single time. V is TRBV28 and J is TRBJ1-3; 7 nucleotides match TRBD1. V was clipped by 4 bases and J by 0 bases; unmatched bases: 3. The CDR3 has 15 amino acids. Germline lookup yields CDR1 MDHEN and CDR2 SYDVKM. The CDR3: CASSSGDSSGNTIYF. The CDR3 DNA sequence: TGTGCCAGCAGTTCCGGGGACAGCTCTGGAAACACCATATATTTT.

This clone was seen more than once but under ten times. The rearrangement joins TRBV28 to TRBJ1-2, with D unresolved. This CDR3 has 12 amino acids. Germline assignment: CDR1 MDHEN and CDR2 SYDVKM. Trimming took off 6 bases at V and 8 bases at J, with 13 bases between the two ends. The CDR3 spells CASSSRGAGYTF. The DNA of the CDR3 is TGTGCCAGCAGCTCCCGGGGAGCAGGCTACACCTTC.

V gene TRBV15 combines with J gene TRBJ1-6; the match to TRBD1 covers 10 bases. There are 15 residues in the CDR3. Per germline, CDR1 LNHNV and CDR2 YYDKDF (reference sequence). Trimming cost V 0 bases and J 8 bases; bases outside gene matches: 1. CDR3 nucleotides: TGTGCCACCAGCAGAGACGGACAGGGGGATTCACCCCTCCACTTT. This translates into CATSRDGQGDSPLHF.

The rearrangement links TRBV5-6 to TRBJ2-2; no clear D. The CDR3 runs to 13 residues. Germline-derived CDR1 and CDR2 are SGHDT and YYEEEE. V dropped 4 bases and J dropped 3 bases, with 7 bases sitting between them. CDR3 protein: CASSEQYTGELFF. As DNA, the CDR3 is TGTGCCAGCAGCGAACAGTACACCGGGGAGCTGTTTTTT. The entire variable domain, with the rest obtained from reference TRBV5-6 and TRBJ2-2, is as follows: DAGVTQSPTHLIKTRGQQVTLRCSPKSGHDTVSWYQQALGQGPQFIFQYYEEEERQRGNFPDRFSGHQFPNYSSELNVNALLLGDSALYLCASSEQYTGELFFGEGSRLTVL.

The chain uses TRBV9 and TRBJ2-1; D gene uncertain. V was shortened by 0 bases and J by 4 bases, with 11 bases between the two germline ends. The germline V gene has CDR1 SGDLS and CDR2 YYNGEE. The CDR3 length is 15 residues. CDR3 nucleotide sequence: TGTGCCAGCAGCGTAGAGGTAGCCGGATACAATGAGCAGTTCTTC. Translating it yields CASSVEVAGYNEQFF.

The chain couples TRBV5-4 to TRBJ2-7; perhaps TRBD2 as D (7 bases). V lost 6 bases and J lost 2, with 18 bases in between. This CDR3 has 15 amino acids. Germline assignment: CDR1 SGHNT and CDR2 YYREEE (reference sequence). The CDR3 bases are TGTGCCAGCACCCTGGGCGGGGGCAAGACCTACGAGCAGTACTTC. Encoded protein: CASTLGGGKTYEQYF.

The V and J genes are TRBV14 and TRBJ2-2, with D maybe TRBD2 (6 bases). Germline V gene data show CDR1 as SGHDN and CDR2 as FVKESK. V was trimmed by 2 bases and J by 8 bases, leaving 27 bases between them. This CDR3 has 19 residues. In nucleotides, the CDR3 is TGTGCCAGCAGCCAAAAAGGCGGATTGGCTAGCGCGGTGGCGGGGGAGCTGTTTTTT. Translated, it gives CASSQKGGLASAVAGELFF.

The rearrangement joins TRBV7-9 to TRBJ1-1; D unclear. CDR3 length equals 14 residues. Germline V gene lookup returns CDR1 SEHNR and CDR2 FQNEAQ (reference sequence). Trimming removed 5 bases from V and 0 bases from J, with 10 bases in between. CDR3 coding DNA: TGTGCCAGCAGCCACGGTCGAATGAACACTGAAGCTTTCTTT. This sequence encodes CASSHGRMNTEAFF.

The chain joins TRBV15 to TRBJ1-6; D possibly corresponds to TRBD1 (6 bases). In germline, CDR1 is LNHNV, CDR2 YYDKDF (reference sequence). V shed 5 bases and J shed 9 bases, with 20 bases lying between them. This CDR3 comprises 16 residues. In nucleotides, the CDR3 is TGTGCCACCAGCGGGGGCTCGCGGGCAGGAGGTTCACCCCTCCACTTT. Translated: CATSGGSRAGGSPLHF.

The chain links TRBV28 to TRBJ2-7, with 12 bases matching TRBD2. Germline-derived CDR1 and CDR2 are MDHEN and SYDVKM. Trimming removed 6 bases from V and 2 bases from J; junction bases left unmatched: 8. This CDR3 comprises 16 residues. CDR3 nucleotides: TGTGCCAGCAGCACGGGACTAGCGGGCCCCCCCTACGAGCAGTACTTC. This codes for CASSTGLAGPPYEQYF.

The chain employs TRBV20-1 and TRBJ1-4; 8 bases line up with TRBD1. This CDR3 has 11 residues. Germline-derived CDR1 and CDR2 are DFQATT and SNEGSKA (reference sequence). The V segment lost 5 bases and the J segment 16 bases; nucleotides outside the gene matches: 9. CDR3 sequence: CSASTGVGEFF. For the CDR3, the DNA is TGCAGTGCTTCGACAGGGGTTGGAGAGTTTTTT.

The chain combines TRBV12-5 with TRBJ2-5; TRBD2 matches at 8 bases. The germline V gene has CDR1 LGHNT and CDR2 FRNRAP. J was trimmed by 1 base and V by 0 bases; bases with no gene match: 10. CDR3 length: 18 residues. CDR3 region: CASGLVLGGGPFQETQYF. The CDR3 DNA reads as TGTGCTAGTGGTTTGGTATTAGGCGGGGGGCCGTTCCAAGAGACCCAGTACTTC.